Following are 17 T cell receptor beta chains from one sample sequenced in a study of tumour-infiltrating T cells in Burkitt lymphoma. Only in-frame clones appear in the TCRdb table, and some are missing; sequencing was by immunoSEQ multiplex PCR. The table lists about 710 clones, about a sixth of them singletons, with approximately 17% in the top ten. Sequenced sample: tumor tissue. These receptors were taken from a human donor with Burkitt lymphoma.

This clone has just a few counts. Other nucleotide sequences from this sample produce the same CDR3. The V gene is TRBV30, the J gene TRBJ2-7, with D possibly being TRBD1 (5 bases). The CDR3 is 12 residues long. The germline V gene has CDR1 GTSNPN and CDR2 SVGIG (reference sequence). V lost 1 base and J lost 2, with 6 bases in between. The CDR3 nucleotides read TGTGCCTGGAGTGCGACAGCCTACGAGCAGTACTTC. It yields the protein CAWSATAYEQYF.

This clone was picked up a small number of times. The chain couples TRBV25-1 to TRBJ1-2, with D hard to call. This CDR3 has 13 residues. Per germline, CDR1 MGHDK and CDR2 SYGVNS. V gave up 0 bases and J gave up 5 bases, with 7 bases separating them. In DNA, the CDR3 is TGTGCCAGCAGTGAATATAAGGCTTATGGCTACACCTTC. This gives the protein CASSEYKAYGYTF.

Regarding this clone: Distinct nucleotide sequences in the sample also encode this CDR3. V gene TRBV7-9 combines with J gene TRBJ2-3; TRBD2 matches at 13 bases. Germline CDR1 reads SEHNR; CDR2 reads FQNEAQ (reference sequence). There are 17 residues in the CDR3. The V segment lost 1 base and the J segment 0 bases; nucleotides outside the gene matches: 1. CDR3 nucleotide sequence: TGTGCCAGCAGCTTAGGGACTAGCGGGGGTAGCACAGATACGCAGTATTTT. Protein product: CASSLGTSGGSTDTQYF.

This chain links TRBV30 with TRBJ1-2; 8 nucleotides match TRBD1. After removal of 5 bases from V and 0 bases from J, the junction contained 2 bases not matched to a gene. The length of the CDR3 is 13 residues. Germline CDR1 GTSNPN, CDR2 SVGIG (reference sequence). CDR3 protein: CAWDRGANYGYTF. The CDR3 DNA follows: TGTGCCTGGGACAGGGGAGCTAACTATGGCTACACCTTC.

In DNA form, the CDR3 reads TGTGCCAGCAGCTTGGGGGTCGGAAATTCACCCCTCCACTTT. It codes for CASSLGVGNSPLHF. The chain recombines TRBV5-5 with TRBJ1-6, with D hard to call. The CDR3 extends over 14 amino acids. Trimming left V 0 bases short and J 7 bases short, with 8 bases between. CDR1 and CDR2 from the germline V gene are SGHKS and YYEKEE (reference sequence).

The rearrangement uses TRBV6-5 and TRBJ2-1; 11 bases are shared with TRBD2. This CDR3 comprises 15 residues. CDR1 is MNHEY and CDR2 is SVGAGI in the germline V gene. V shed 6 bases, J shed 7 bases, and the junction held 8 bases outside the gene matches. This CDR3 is CASSATSGGLNEQFF. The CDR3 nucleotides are TGTGCCAGCAGCGCAACTAGCGGGGGTTTGAATGAGCAGTTCTTC.

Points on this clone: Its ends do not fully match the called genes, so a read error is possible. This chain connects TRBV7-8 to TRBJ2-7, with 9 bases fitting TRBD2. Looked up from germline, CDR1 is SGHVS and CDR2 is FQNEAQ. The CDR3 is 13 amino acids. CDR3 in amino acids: CASSKAPGLAIHF. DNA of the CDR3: TGTGCCAGCAGCAAGGCACCGGGACTAGCTATTCACTTC.

CDR3 sequence reads: CASSYGTQGPVFEAFF. As DNA, the CDR3 is TGTGCCAGCAGTTACGGAACACAGGGACCTGTCTTTGAAGCTTTCTTT. The genes are TRBV6-5 and TRBJ1-1, with D possibly matching TRBD1 (6 bases). This CDR3 is built from 16 residues. Germline values: CDR1 MNHEY, CDR2 SVGAGI. The V gene lost 2 bases and the J gene lost 7 bases, with 20 bases spanning the gap.

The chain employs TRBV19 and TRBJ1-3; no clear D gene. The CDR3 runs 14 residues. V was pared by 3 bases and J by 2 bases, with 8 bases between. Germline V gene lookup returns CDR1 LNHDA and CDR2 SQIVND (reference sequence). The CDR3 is CASSMGVAGNTIYF. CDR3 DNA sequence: TGTGCCAGTAGTATGGGAGTCGCTGGAAACACCATATATTTT. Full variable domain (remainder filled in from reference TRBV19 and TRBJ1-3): DGGITQSPKYLFRKEGQNVTLSCEQNLNHDAMYWYRQDPGQGLRLIYYSQIVNDFQKGDIAEGYSVSREKKESFPLTVTSAQKNPTAFYLCASSMGVAGNTIYFGEGSWLTVV.

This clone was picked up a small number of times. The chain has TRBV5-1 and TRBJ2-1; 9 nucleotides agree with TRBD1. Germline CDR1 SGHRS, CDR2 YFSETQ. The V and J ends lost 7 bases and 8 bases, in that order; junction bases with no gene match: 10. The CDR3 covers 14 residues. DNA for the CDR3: TGCGCCAGCTTCCCAGGACAGGGGTTCCATGAGCAGTTCTTC. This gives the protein CASFPGQGFHEQFF.

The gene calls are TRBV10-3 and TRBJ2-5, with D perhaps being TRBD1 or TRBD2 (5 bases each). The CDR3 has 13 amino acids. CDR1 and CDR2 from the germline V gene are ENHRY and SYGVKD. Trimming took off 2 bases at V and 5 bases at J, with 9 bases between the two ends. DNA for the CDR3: TGTGCCATCAGTGAGGGGGGTGGGGAGACCCAGTACTTC. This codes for CAISEGGGETQYF.

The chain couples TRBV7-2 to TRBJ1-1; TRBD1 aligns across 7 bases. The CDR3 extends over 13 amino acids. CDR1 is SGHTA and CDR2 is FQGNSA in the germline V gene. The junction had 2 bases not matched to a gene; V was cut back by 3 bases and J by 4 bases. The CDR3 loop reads CASSFTGATEAFF. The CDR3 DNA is TGTGCCAGCAGCTTTACAGGGGCCACTGAAGCTTTCTTT. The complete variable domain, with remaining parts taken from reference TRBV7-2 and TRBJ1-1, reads GAGVSQSPSNKVTEKGKDVELRCDPISGHTALYWYRQSLGQGLEFLIYFQGNSAPDKSGLPSDRFSAERTGGSVSTLTIQRTQQEDSAVYLCASSFTGATEAFFGQGTRLTVV.

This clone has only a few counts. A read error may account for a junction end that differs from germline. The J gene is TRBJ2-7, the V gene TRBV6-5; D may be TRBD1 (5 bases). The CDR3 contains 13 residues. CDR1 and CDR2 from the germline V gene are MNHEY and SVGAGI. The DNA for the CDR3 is TGTGTCAGCAGTCCGTCAGGGAAATACGAGCAGTACTTC. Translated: CVSSPSGKYEQYF.

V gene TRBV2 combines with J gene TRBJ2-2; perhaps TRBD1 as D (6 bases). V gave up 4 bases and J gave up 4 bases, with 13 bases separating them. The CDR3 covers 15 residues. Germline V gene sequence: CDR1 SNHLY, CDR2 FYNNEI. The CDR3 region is CASSGGGSGTGELFF. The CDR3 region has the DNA TGTGCCAGCAGTGGAGGGGGTAGTGGCACCGGGGAGCTGTTTTTT.

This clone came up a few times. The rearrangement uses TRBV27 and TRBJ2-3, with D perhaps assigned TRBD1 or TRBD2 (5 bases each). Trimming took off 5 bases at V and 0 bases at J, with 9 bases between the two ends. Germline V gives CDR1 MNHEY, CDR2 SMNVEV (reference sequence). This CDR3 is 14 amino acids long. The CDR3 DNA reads TGTGCCAGCAGTAACCGGGACAGCACAGATACGCAGTATTTT. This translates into CASSNRDSTDTQYF.

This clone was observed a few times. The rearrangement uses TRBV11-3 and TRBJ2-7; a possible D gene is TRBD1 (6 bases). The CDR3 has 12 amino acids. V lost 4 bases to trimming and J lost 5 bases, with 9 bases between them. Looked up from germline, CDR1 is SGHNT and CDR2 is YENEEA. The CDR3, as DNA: TGTGCCAGCAGCTCCGACAGGAACGAGCAGTACTTC. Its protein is CASSSDRNEQYF.

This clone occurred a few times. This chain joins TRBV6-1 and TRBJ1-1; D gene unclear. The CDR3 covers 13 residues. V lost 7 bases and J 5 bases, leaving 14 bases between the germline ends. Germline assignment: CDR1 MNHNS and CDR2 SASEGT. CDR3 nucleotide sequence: TGTGCCAGCACGAGGGTTGCAGAAACTGAAGCTTTCTTT. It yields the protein CASTRVAETEAFF.